The 18 T cell receptor beta chains below all came from one sample that was sequenced in a study of blood T cell repertoires in COVID-19 (TCRdb year 2020). Libraries came from the immunoSEQ multiplex PCR assay. The table comes from immuneACCESS by way of TCRdb, which keeps in-frame sequences with V and J called. Part of the clones is missing from these tables; in studies checked, under half for an unresolved V gene and the rest for unknown reasons. Across this sample there are nearly 350,000 clones, with around 83% seen only once. Almost 3% of the sample is taken by the ten largest. Sequenced input: peripheral blood. The receptors shown here come from a man aged 25 to 40 with active or convalescent COVID-19.

The chain joins TRBV4-1 to TRBJ1-4; D is uncertain. The germline CDR1 and CDR2 sequences are MGHRA and YSYEKL. The V and J ends lost 2 bases and 6 bases respectively, with 16 bases between them. This CDR3 comprises 16 residues. CDR3 bases: TGCGCCAGCAGCCAAAAGGATCGGAGGGTCGATGAAAAACTGTTTTTT. Translated: CASSQKDRRVDEKLFF.

This chain uses TRBV2 with TRBJ2-2; tentatively, D is TRBD1 (6 bases). V lost 2 bases and J lost 7, with 17 bases in between. Germline V lookup: CDR1 SNHLY, CDR2 FYNNEI. The CDR3 runs 16 residues. This CDR3 reads CASSETRQGRGGELFF. CDR3 DNA sequence: TGTGCCAGCAGTGAAACCCGGCAGGGGCGAGGCGGGGAGCTGTTTTTT.

The chain uses TRBV28 and TRBJ2-5, with 9 nucleotides matching TRBD1. Trimming removed 7 bases from V and 0 bases from J; junction bases left unmatched: 9. The CDR3 spans 16 residues. The germline V gene encodes CDR1 MDHEN and CDR2 SYDVKM. Here the CDR3 reads CASTGDRATDQETQYF. CDR3 DNA sequence: TGTGCCAGCACGGGGGACAGGGCAACCGACCAAGAGACCCAGTACTTC.

V is TRBV4-3 and J is TRBJ2-1, with 7 bases identical to TRBD2. The CDR3 covers 18 residues. The J segment lost 0 bases and the V segment lost 1 base, leaving 9 bases of the junction unmatched. The V gene's germline CDR1 is LGHNA and CDR2 YSLEER. CDR3 residues: CASSQGTSGVSSYNEQFF. The CDR3, as DNA: TGCGCCAGCAGCCAAGGGACAAGCGGGGTTAGCTCCTACAATGAGCAGTTCTTC.

The CDR3 region is CASSLVGTGSVKTTDTQYF. DNA of the CDR3: TGCGCCAGCAGCTTGGTCGGGACAGGGTCAGTGAAGACAACAGATACGCAGTATTTT. The rearrangement links TRBV5-1 to TRBJ2-3; TRBD1 matches 9 bases. CDR1 is SGHRS, CDR2 YFSETQ, per germline. Trimming cost V 0 bases and J 3 bases; bases outside gene matches: 14. The CDR3 runs 19 residues. The complete variable domain, with remaining parts taken from reference TRBV5-1 and TRBJ2-3, reads KAGVTQTPRYLIKTRGQQVTLSCSPISGHRSVSWYQQTPGQGLQFLFEYFSETQRNKGNFPGRFSGRQFSNSRSEMNVSTLELGDSALYLCASSLVGTGSVKTTDTQYFGPGTRLTVL.

The gene calls are TRBV4-3 and TRBJ1-3, with D tentatively TRBD1 (5 bases). Between the trimmed V and J ends, which lost 0 bases and 4 bases, there was a span of 13 bases. Germline loops: CDR1 LGHNA, CDR2 YSLEER. This CDR3 comprises 16 residues. The CDR3 reads CASSQDFGTAGNTIYF. As DNA, the CDR3 is TGCGCCAGCAGCCAAGACTTCGGGACTGCGGGAAACACCATATATTTT.

The V call is TRBV7-8, the J call TRBJ2-7; 8 bases fit TRBD2. The ends lost 6 bases at V and 2 bases at J; junction bases unmatched: 9. CDR3 length: 15 residues. Germline loops: CDR1 SGHVS, CDR2 FQNEAQ. In DNA form, the CDR3 reads TGTGCCAGCAGACCCCGGGGACTAGGGGCCTACGAGCAGTACTTC. Residues: CASRPRGLGAYEQYF.

The CDR3 region is CASIIAGGPYNEQFF. The CDR3 DNA is TGTGCCAGCATTATAGCGGGGGGGCCGTACAATGAGCAGTTCTTC. This chain connects TRBV2 to TRBJ2-1, with 11 bases lining up with TRBD2. Germline V gene lookup returns CDR1 SNHLY and CDR2 FYNNEI. Trimming took 7 bases from V and 4 from J; bases not matched to a gene: 6. The CDR3 runs 15 residues.

The rearrangement joins TRBV30 to TRBJ1-2; weak D call: TRBD1 (5 bases). This CDR3 has 13 residues. V lost 0 bases to trimming and J lost 5 bases, with 10 bases between them. CDR1 is GTSNPN, CDR2 SVGIG, per germline (reference sequence). The CDR3 spells CAWSVARDYGYTF. For the CDR3, the DNA is TGTGCCTGGAGTGTAGCCAGGGATTATGGCTACACCTTC. Complete variable domain (other parts from reference TRBV30 and TRBJ1-2): SQTIHQWPATLVQPVGSPLSLECTVEGTSNPNLYWYRQAAGRGLQLLFYSVGIGQISSEVPQNLSASRPQDRQFILSSKKLLLSDSGFYLCAWSVARDYGYTFGSGTRLTVV.

The chain carries TRBV5-6 and TRBJ1-5, with TRBD1 as a possible D gene (5 bases). Germline lookup yields CDR1 SGHDT and CDR2 YYEEEE. Deletions cut 2 bases from V and 4 bases from J, with 7 bases between. The CDR3 has 13 residues. The CDR3 spells CASSLRGNQPQHF. CDR3 in DNA: TGTGCCAGCAGCTTAAGGGGAAATCAGCCCCAGCATTTT.

The chain carries TRBV11-1 and TRBJ1-1; D gene unclear. V dropped 3 bases and J dropped 0 bases, with 8 bases sitting between them. This CDR3 is built from 14 residues. CDR1 SGHAT and CDR2 FQDESV come from the germline V gene (reference sequence). For the CDR3, the DNA is TGTGCCAGCAGCTTTTCGGGGTTGAACACTGAAGCTTTCTTT. Its translation is CASSFSGLNTEAFF.

J is TRBJ2-5 and V is TRBV19, with 8 nucleotides matching TRBD1. CDR1 and CDR2 (germline): LNHDA, SQIVND (reference sequence). The CDR3 totals 16 residues. V shed 4 bases and J 9 bases; nucleotides not matched to a gene: 16. The CDR3 bases are TGTGCCAGTAGTACCAAGGGACAGGCCCTCCTAGGGGCCCAGTACTTC. The encoded protein is CASSTKGQALLGAQYF.

The chain combines TRBV6-5 with TRBJ1-1, with D uncertain. The CDR3 runs 14 residues. The germline V and J ends were trimmed by 2 bases and 2 bases, with 9 bases remaining between them. The germline V gene encodes CDR1 MNHEY and CDR2 SVGAGI. CDR3 DNA sequence: TGTGCCAGCAGTTACGGCCAGATTAACACTGAAGCTTTCTTT. This encodes CASSYGQINTEAFF.

The rearrangement uses TRBV11-3 and TRBJ2-3; D is ambiguous. Trimming took 0 bases from V and 0 from J, leaving 10 bases between them. CDR3 size: 16 residues. The germline gives CDR1 SGHNT, CDR2 YENEEA. CDR3 in DNA: TGTGCCAGCAGCTTAGAACTCGCGGAGAGCACAGATACGCAGTATTTT. Its translation is CASSLELAESTDTQYF.

The CDR3 is CASSERGGSNQPQHF. CDR3 bases: TGTGCCAGCAGTGAAAGGGGTGGGAGCAATCAGCCCCAGCATTTT. The rearrangement uses TRBV2 and TRBJ1-5, with D maybe TRBD1 (5 bases). The CDR3 covers 15 residues. Germline CDR1 SNHLY, CDR2 FYNNEI. V was pared by 2 bases and J by 1 base, with 9 bases between.

V usage is TRBV2 and J usage is TRBJ2-7; TRBD2 matches at 10 bases. In germline, CDR1 is SNHLY, CDR2 FYNNEI. The CDR3 sequence is 18 residues long. V was clipped by 0 bases and J by 3 bases; unmatched bases: 11. CDR3 sequence: CASSEAGRLSGRDYEQYF. As DNA, the CDR3 is TGTGCCAGCAGTGAAGCGGGACGGCTGAGCGGGAGGGACTACGAGCAGTACTTC.

The chain recombines TRBV6-4 with TRBJ1-6; D might be TRBD1 (6 bases). The CDR3 extends over 14 amino acids. Trimming shortened V by 3 bases and J by 13 bases, and 16 bases separated the two germline ends. The germline V gene has CDR1 MRHNA and CDR2 SNTAGT. The CDR3 loop is CASSDTRGRGPLHF. Written as DNA, the CDR3 is TGTGCCAGCAGTGATACGAGGGGGAGGGGTCCCCTCCACTTT.

The genes are TRBV29-1 and TRBJ1-1, with D possibly being TRBD1 (5 bases). Per germline, CDR1 SQVTM and CDR2 ANQGSEA. V lost 7 bases to trimming and J lost 2 bases, with 11 bases between them. This CDR3 is 12 amino acids long. For the CDR3, the DNA is TGCAGCGGACGGAGGGGCAACACTGAAGCTTTCTTT. Protein sequence: CSGRRGNTEAFF. The full variable domain, with the rest looked up from reference TRBV29-1 and TRBJ1-1, is SAVISQKPSRDICQRGTSLTIQCQVDSQVTMMFWYRQQPGQSLTLIATANQGSEATYESGFVIDKFPISRPNLTFSTLTVSNMSPEDSSIYLCSGRRGNTEAFFGQGTRLTVV.